One sample yielded the 25 T cell receptor beta chains listed below, sequenced in a study of OX40 agonist ivuxolimab in advanced cancers. Clones were sequenced by immunoSEQ multiplex PCR, and TCRdb holds only the in-frame ones, with some missing. The sample includes tens of thousands of clones, about 90% seen only once; the top ten take about 0.3%. Source: CD4+ or CD8+ T cells sorted from blood, taken in a trial of the OX40 agonist ivuxolimab. These receptors originate from an adult with an advanced solid tumor such as melanoma, head and neck, liver or kidney cancer.

This clone has a single count. V usage is TRBV28 and J usage is TRBJ2-3; 8 bases are a match to TRBD2. J gave up 5 bases and V 3 bases, and 10 bases lay outside the gene matches. The CDR3 totals 16 residues. The germline gives CDR1 MDHEN, CDR2 SYDVKM. CDR3 in amino acids: CASSLSSGSVGDTQYF. CDR3 nucleotides: TGTGCCAGCAGTTTGTCCAGCGGGAGCGTCGGAGATACGCAGTATTTT.

This clone was counted a single time. The V call is TRBV6-5, the J call TRBJ1-4, with 9 nucleotides matching TRBD1. V shed 0 bases, J shed 3 bases, and the junction held 2 bases outside the gene matches. This CDR3 has 16 residues. CDR1 is MNHEY and CDR2 is SVGAGI in the germline V gene. The CDR3 DNA reads TGTGCCAGCAGTTACTCGACAGGGGGAGCTAATGAAAAACTGTTTTTT. Protein: CASSYSTGGANEKLFF.

The chain combines TRBV19 with TRBJ1-1, with unresolved D. Germline values: CDR1 LNHDA, CDR2 SQIVND (reference sequence). This CDR3 has 15 residues. Trimming removed 1 base from V and 2 bases from J, with 11 bases in between. The CDR3 nucleotides read TGTGCCAGTAGTATAGTTCGGCTGTCTAACACTGAAGCTTTCTTT. Translation: CASSIVRLSNTEAFF.

This clone appeared a single time. V is TRBV15 and J is TRBJ2-3, with TRBD1 matching 9 bases. Germline CDR1 reads LNHNV; CDR2 reads YYDKDF (reference sequence). Germline trimming cut 0 bases from V and 4 bases from J; bases unmatched to any gene: 17. The CDR3 spans 20 residues. The CDR3 DNA follows: TGTGCCACCAGCAGAGATCCCCTCGGGACAGGGTCTTTCTTCGCAGATACGCAGTATTTT. Protein sequence: CATSRDPLGTGSFFADTQYF. Full variable domain (outside the CDR3, taken from reference TRBV15 and TRBJ2-3): DAMVIQNPRYQVTQFGKPVTLSCSQTLNHNVMYWYQQKSSQAPKLLFHYYDKDFNNEADTPDNFQSRRPNTSFCFLDIRSPGLGDTAMYLCATSRDPLGTGSFFADTQYFGPGTRLTVL.

The chain links TRBV30 to TRBJ1-6; D call uncertain. Germline V gene data show CDR1 as GTSNPN and CDR2 as SVGIG (reference sequence). The CDR3 is 14 amino acids. Trimming took off 7 bases at V and 8 bases at J, with 18 bases between the two ends. This CDR3 is CASHRGSADSPLHF. In DNA form, the CDR3 reads TGTGCCTCCCATCGGGGTTCGGCGGATTCACCCCTCCACTTT. Supplemented by reference TRBV30 and TRBJ1-6, the full variable domain reads SQTIHQWPATLVQPVGSPLSLECTVEGTSNPNLYWYRQAAGRGLQLLFYSVGIGQISSEVPQNLSASRPQDRQFILSSKKLLLSDSGFYLCASHRGSADSPLHFGNGTRLTVT.

The J gene is TRBJ2-1, the V gene TRBV4-2; no clear D. The CDR3 is made up of 14 amino acids. V gave up 0 bases and J gave up 5 bases, with 8 bases separating them. Per germline, CDR1 LGHNA and CDR2 YNFKEQ. CDR3 nucleotides: TGTGCCAGCAGCCAAGATTCCTCACACAATGAGCAGTTCTTC. Its protein is CASSQDSSHNEQFF.

The chain combines TRBV6-5 with TRBJ1-2, with D perhaps TRBD1 (6 bases). Trimming cost V 3 bases and J 4 bases, with 18 bases left between them. The CDR3 covers 16 residues. Looked up from germline, CDR1 is MNHEY and CDR2 is SVGAGI. CDR3 sequence reads: CASSYVLGQPGYGYTF. The DNA for the CDR3 is TGTGCCAGCAGTTATGTCCTAGGACAGCCCGGCTATGGCTACACCTTC.

V usage is TRBV9 and J usage is TRBJ2-2; 10 bases are a match to TRBD1. J was trimmed by 6 bases and V by 0 bases; bases with no gene match: 5. This CDR3 region has 16 residues. Germline-derived CDR1 and CDR2 are SGDLS and YYNGEE. CDR3 loop: CASSVAAGQGAGELFF. The CDR3 DNA sequence: TGTGCCAGCAGCGTAGCTGCCGGACAGGGGGCCGGGGAGCTGTTTTTT. The whole variable domain, filled in from reference TRBV9 and TRBJ2-2, reads DSGVTQTPKHLITATGQRVTLRCSPRSGDLSVYWYQQSLDQGLQFLIQYYNGEERAKGNILERFSAQQFPDLHSELNLSSLELGDSALYFCASSVAAGQGAGELFFGEGSRLTVL.

The gene calls are TRBV18 and TRBJ1-2, with a weak D call TRBD1 (6 bases). Trimming left V 4 bases short and J 4 bases short, with 16 bases between. CDR1 and CDR2 (germline): KGHSH, LQKENI. The CDR3 is 15 residues long. CDR3 nucleotides: TGTGCCAGCTCACTGGGGACACGCCAGGTCTATGGCTACACCTTC. Its protein product is CASSLGTRQVYGYTF.

The rearrangement uses TRBV25-1 and TRBJ2-6; D not resolved. Germline V gives CDR1 MGHDK, CDR2 SYGVNS. Trimming took 6 bases from V and 0 from J, leaving 9 bases between them. The CDR3 sequence is 15 residues long. CDR3 in DNA: TGTGCCAGCAGCACGACCCTCTCTGGGGCCAACGTCCTGACTTTC. Residues: CASSTTLSGANVLTF.

V and J are TRBV5-8 and TRBJ2-7; TRBD1 or TRBD2 may be the D gene (5 bases each). The CDR3 is 13 amino acids. Trimming shortened V by 6 bases and J by 2 bases, and 12 bases separated the two germline ends. Per the germline V gene, CDR1 is SGHTS and CDR2 is YDEGEE. The CDR3 DNA sequence: TGTGCCAGCAACCGGGACGTAACCTACGAGCAGTACTTC. Amino acids: CASNRDVTYEQYF.

The rearrangement joins TRBV6-5 to TRBJ2-3, with D hard to call. V lost 7 bases, J lost 1 base, and 9 bases lay in between. This CDR3 comprises 13 residues. Germline values: CDR1 MNHEY, CDR2 SVGAGI. CDR3 sequence (DNA): TGTGCCAGCACCAGAACTGGCACAGATACGCAGTATTTT. As protein: CASTRTGTDTQYF.

The J gene is TRBJ2-1, the V gene TRBV5-6; perhaps TRBD1 as D (6 bases). The CDR3 is 17 residues long. Germline V lookup: CDR1 SGHDT, CDR2 YYEEEE. V shed 0 bases and J shed 1 base, with 14 bases lying between them. The DNA of the CDR3 is TGTGCCAGCAGCTTGGCCTACAGGGTAGGGTCCTACAATGAGCAGTTCTTC. It codes for CASSLAYRVGSYNEQFF.

This chain uses TRBV2 with TRBJ1-1; 7 bases align to TRBD1. Germline values: CDR1 SNHLY, CDR2 FYNNEI. The CDR3 spans 14 residues. V dropped 7 bases and J dropped 5; count of bases not matched to a gene: 10. The CDR3 DNA reads TGTGCCAGCAAGTTACAGGGGCTTGGAACTGAAGCTTTCTTT. This codes for CASKLQGLGTEAFF.

V and J are TRBV4-2 and TRBJ2-1, with D maybe TRBD2 (6 bases). CDR1 is LGHNA, CDR2 YNFKEQ, per germline. With 0 bases removed from V and 6 bases from J, the gap between germline ends came to 15 bases. This CDR3 is 16 amino acids long. CDR3 region: CASSQDGSLSGNEQFF. The CDR3 coding sequence is TGTGCCAGCAGCCAAGACGGCTCCCTTAGCGGCAATGAGCAGTTCTTC.

The chain joins TRBV9 to TRBJ2-1, with D maybe TRBD2 (6 bases). V lost 0 bases and J 4 bases, leaving 17 bases between the germline ends. Germline V lookup: CDR1 SGDLS, CDR2 YYNGEE. This CDR3 spans 17 amino acids. The CDR3 DNA follows: TGTGCCAGCAGCGTAGAGACGGGACTCACAATATACAATGAGCAGTTCTTC. Protein sequence: CASSVETGLTIYNEQFF.

This chain links TRBV6-5 with TRBJ1-5, with TRBD1 identical over 7 bases. The V segment lost 8 bases and the J segment 3 bases; nucleotides outside the gene matches: 7. This CDR3 spans 14 amino acids. Germline V CDR1 and CDR2: MNHEY, SVGAGI. The CDR3 nucleotides read TGTGCCAGCGGGCGGGGACAGCACAATCAGCCCCAGCATTTT. It yields the protein CASGRGQHNQPQHF.

The chain has TRBV7-9 and TRBJ1-5, with TRBD1 matching over 8 bases. V was pared by 5 bases and J by 5 bases, with 8 bases of the junction left unmatched. The germline V gene encodes CDR1 SEHNR and CDR2 FQNEAQ (reference sequence). The CDR3 loop spans 15 amino acids. The CDR3 coding sequence is TGTGCCAGCAGCAAAGACAGGGGAGTCGATCAGCCCCAGCATTTT. The encoded protein is CASSKDRGVDQPQHF.

The chain combines TRBV11-2 with TRBJ2-7; weak D call: TRBD2 (5 bases). CDR1 and CDR2 from the germline V gene are SGHAT and FQNNGV. Trimming removed 3 bases from V and 0 bases from J, with 12 bases in between. The CDR3 consists of 15 residues. The CDR3 loop is CASSLSPAVSYEQYF. The CDR3, as DNA: TGTGCCAGCAGCTTGTCCCCAGCGGTCTCCTACGAGCAGTACTTC.

The gene calls are TRBV10-3 and TRBJ2-2, with a tentative D call TRBD1 (6 bases). This CDR3 is 14 amino acids long. Germline V CDR1 and CDR2: ENHRY, SYGVKD. The V gene lost 10 bases and the J gene lost 4 bases, with 16 bases spanning the gap. The CDR3 is CATESQGVTGELFF. The CDR3, as DNA: TGTGCCACCGAATCACAGGGCGTCACCGGGGAGCTGTTTTTT.

This clone was seen a single time. The rearrangement links TRBV5-4 to TRBJ2-7, with TRBD2 matching over 8 bases. Germline values: CDR1 SGHNT, CDR2 YYREEE (reference sequence). This CDR3 contains 14 residues. Trimming removed 2 bases from V and 0 bases from J; junction bases left unmatched: 1. The CDR3 loop is CASSFAGGSYEQYF. CDR3 in DNA: TGTGCCAGCAGCTTTGCGGGAGGCTCCTACGAGCAGTACTTC.

The chain combines TRBV4-1 with TRBJ1-1; tentative D call: TRBD1 (5 bases). Germline V CDR1 and CDR2: MGHRA, YSYEKL. V lost 3 bases and J lost 1, with 12 bases in between. CDR3 length equals 15 residues. CDR3 protein: CASSHPDRENTEAFF. CDR3 DNA: TGCGCCAGCAGCCATCCCGACAGAGAGAACACTGAAGCTTTCTTT.

The chain carries TRBV4-1 and TRBJ2-1; 10 bases are shared with TRBD2. CDR3 size: 18 residues. V was clipped by 4 bases and J by 6 bases; unmatched bases: 15. Germline-derived CDR1 and CDR2 are MGHRA and YSYEKL. The CDR3 loop is CASSPQVPSGGYINEQFF. As DNA, the CDR3 is TGCGCCAGCAGCCCCCAAGTTCCTAGCGGGGGCTACATCAATGAGCAGTTCTTC.

The chain has TRBV9 and TRBJ2-2, with 9 bases aligning to TRBD1. V lost 0 bases, J lost 0 bases, and 0 bases stayed unmatched. The germline V gene encodes CDR1 SGDLS and CDR2 YYNGEE. The CDR3 has 16 amino acids. In DNA, the CDR3 is TGTGCCAGCAGCGTAGGACAGGGGGCGAACACCGGGGAGCTGTTTTTT. Translating it yields CASSVGQGANTGELFF.

The rearrangement links TRBV5-1 to TRBJ2-1; 12 nucleotides line up with TRBD1. J lost 7 bases, V lost 7 bases, and 9 bases had no gene match. Germline V CDR1 and CDR2: SGHRS, YFSETQ. The CDR3 is made up of 15 amino acids. CDR3 in amino acids: CASAKGQGAENEQFF. The CDR3, as DNA: TGCGCCAGCGCTAAGGGACAGGGGGCCGAAAATGAGCAGTTCTTC. Supplemented by reference TRBV5-1 and TRBJ2-1, the full variable domain reads KAGVTQTPRYLIKTRGQQVTLSCSPISGHRSVSWYQQTPGQGLQFLFEYFSETQRNKGNFPGRFSGRQFSNSRSEMNVSTLELGDSALYLCASAKGQGAENEQFFGPGTRLTVL.